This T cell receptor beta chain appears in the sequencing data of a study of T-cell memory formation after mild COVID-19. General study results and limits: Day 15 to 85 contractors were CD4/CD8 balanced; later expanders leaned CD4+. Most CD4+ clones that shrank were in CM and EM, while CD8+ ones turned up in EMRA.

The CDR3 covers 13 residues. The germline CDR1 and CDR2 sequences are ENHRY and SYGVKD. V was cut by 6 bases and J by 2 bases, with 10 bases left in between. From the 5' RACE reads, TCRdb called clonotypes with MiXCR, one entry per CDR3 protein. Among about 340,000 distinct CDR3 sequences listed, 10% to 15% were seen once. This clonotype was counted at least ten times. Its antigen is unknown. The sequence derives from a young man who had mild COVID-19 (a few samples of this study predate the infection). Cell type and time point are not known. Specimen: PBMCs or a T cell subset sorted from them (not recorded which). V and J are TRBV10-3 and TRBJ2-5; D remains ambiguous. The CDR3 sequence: CAISATHQETQYF. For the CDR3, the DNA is TGTGCCATCAGCGCGACACATCAAGAGACCCAGTACTTC.